A single sample is the source of the 12 T cell receptor beta chains below, sequenced in a study of blood T cell repertoires in COVID-19. Method: immunoSEQ multiplex PCR; TCRdb's copy keeps in-frame clones and lacks some. The sample holds about 240,000 clones, approximately 78% seen once. Sequenced: peripheral blood. The receptors come from a woman aged 60 to 75 with active or convalescent COVID-19.

The rearrangement joins TRBV29-1 to TRBJ2-5, with D tentatively TRBD2 (6 bases). In germline, CDR1 is SQVTM, CDR2 ANQGSEA. Trimming shortened V by 6 bases and J by 2 bases, and 19 bases separated the two germline ends. CDR3 length: 15 residues. The CDR3 here is CSVSPPGTSQETQYF. CDR3 DNA sequence: TGCAGCGTCTCACCCCCCGGGACTTCACAAGAGACCCAGTACTTC.

This clone was seen once. J is TRBJ2-1 and V is TRBV29-1, with 15 bases fitting TRBD2. This CDR3 comprises 18 residues. V shed 3 bases and J 2 bases; nucleotides not matched to a gene: 8. From germline, CDR1 is SQVTM and CDR2 ANQGSEA. CDR3 region: CSVDGGLAGGYTYNEQFF. CDR3 in DNA: TGCAGCGTTGATGGGGGACTAGCGGGGGGCTACACCTACAATGAGCAGTTCTTC.

This clone turned up a few times. The V and J genes are TRBV19 and TRBJ1-1; possible D gene TRBD1, 5 bases. The germline gives CDR1 LNHDA, CDR2 SQIVND (reference sequence). Trimming took 4 bases from V and 3 from J, leaving 12 bases between them. This CDR3 is 14 amino acids long. The CDR3 here is CASSKLGGDTEAFF. CDR3 DNA: TGTGCCAGTAGTAAACTGGGAGGGGACACTGAAGCTTTCTTT.

This clone was detected only once. The chain recombines TRBV7-2 with TRBJ2-1; 8 nucleotides agree with TRBD2. V was pared by 7 bases and J by 2 bases, with 4 bases of the junction left unmatched. This CDR3 contains 14 residues. Germline CDR1 SGHTA, CDR2 FQGNSA. In DNA form, the CDR3 reads TGTGCCAGCAAGGCGGGGGGTCCCTACAATGAGCAGTTCTTC. It encodes CASKAGGPYNEQFF.

V usage is TRBV30 and J usage is TRBJ2-3; no firm D call. Trimming shortened V by 2 bases and J by 0 bases, and 6 bases separated the two germline ends. The CDR3 totals 13 residues. From germline, CDR1 is GTSNPN and CDR2 SVGIG (reference sequence). In DNA, the CDR3 is TGTGCCTGGAGTATGGCTAGCACAGATACGCAGTATTTT. Protein sequence: CAWSMASTDTQYF.

This chain joins TRBV6-5 and TRBJ1-1; 7 bases align to TRBD1. CDR1 MNHEY and CDR2 SVGAGI come from the germline V gene. The J segment lost 9 bases and the V segment lost 7 bases, leaving 8 bases of the junction unmatched. The CDR3 is 12 amino acids. CDR3 nucleotide sequence: TGTGCCAGCAACTCAGGGACAGATAAAGCTTTCTTT. It codes for CASNSGTDKAFF.

The chain is built from TRBV28 and TRBJ2-2; 7 nucleotides match TRBD1. CDR1 is MDHEN and CDR2 is SYDVKM in the germline V gene. J gave up 9 bases and V 4 bases, and 5 bases lay outside the gene matches. There are 13 residues in the CDR3. CDR3 residues: CASSYGTARELFF. In DNA, the CDR3 is TGTGCCAGCAGTTACGGGACAGCCCGGGAGCTGTTTTTT.

J is TRBJ2-7 and V is TRBV4-1; 9 nucleotides line up with TRBD1. Unmatched junction bases numbered 7, after V lost 1 base and J lost 6 bases. The CDR3 spans 15 residues. Germline values: CDR1 MGHRA, CDR2 YSYEKL. The CDR3 loop reads CASSQVGQGRGEQYF. The DNA for the CDR3 is TGCGCCAGCAGCCAAGTGGGACAGGGAAGGGGCGAGCAGTACTTC.

CDR3: CASSPGLAPYNEQFF. The CDR3 DNA reads TGTGCCAGCAGCCCCGGACTAGCCCCCTACAATGAGCAGTTCTTC. The genes are TRBV7-3 and TRBJ2-1; 8 bases are a match to TRBD2. With V trimmed by 5 bases and J by 2 bases, 5 bases remained unmatched. Looked up from germline, CDR1 is SGHTA and CDR2 is FQGTGA. The CDR3 is 15 amino acids.

The CDR3 here is CASSQVVTSGADTQYF. CDR3 nucleotides: TGTGCCAGCAGCCAAGTGGTAACTAGCGGGGCAGATACGCAGTATTTT. The genes are TRBV3-1 (or the pseudogene TRBV3-2) and TRBJ2-3; 10 bases match TRBD2. The CDR3 has 16 residues. The germline V gene encodes CDR1 LGHDT and CDR2 YNNKEL (reference sequence). V gave up 1 base and J gave up 4 bases; unmatched junction bases: 5.

There are a few counts of this clone. The chain links TRBV5-1 to TRBJ1-1; no clear D gene. The CDR3 has 16 amino acids. V lost 0 bases, J lost 1 base, and 13 bases lay in between. Germline V lookup: CDR1 SGHRS, CDR2 YFSETQ. The CDR3 coding sequence is TGCGCCAGCAGCTTGGGGTCTAGTATCCGGAACACTGAAGCTTTCTTT. Protein product: CASSLGSSIRNTEAFF.

The chain carries TRBV10-3 and TRBJ1-6; 7 bases are shared with TRBD1. Germline V gene lookup returns CDR1 ENHRY and CDR2 SYGVKD. The CDR3 length is 15 residues. The J segment lost 10 bases and the V segment lost 3 bases, leaving 9 bases of the junction unmatched. This CDR3 reads CAISEPGQILSPLHF. CDR3 nucleotide sequence: TGTGCCATCAGTGAACCGGGACAGATTTTGTCACCCCTCCACTTT.